What follows are 4 T cell receptor beta chains derived from one specimen sequenced in a study of T cell repertoires in cytomegalovirus infection. MiXCR, applied by TCRdb to the reads, yields one record per CDR3 protein. Among about 920,000 distinct CDR3 sequences listed, approximately 32% were seen once. Their recognized antigens are unknown. The source material was cultured CD8+ T cells from PBMCs, sampled from culture after CMV antigen stimulation. These receptors all stem from a human donor in good health (CMV status not recorded). Some clones in this sample may be carry-over from other donors' samples.

At least ten counts were recorded for this clonotype. In DNA form, the CDR3 reads TGTGCCAGCAGTTACGACAGGGGAAACTACAATGAGCAGTTCTTC. This translates into CASSYDRGNYNEQFF. V and J are TRBV6-5 and TRBJ2-1; TRBD1 matches at 8 bases. Germline V gene sequence: CDR1 MNHEY, CDR2 SVGAGI. The J segment lost 3 bases and the V segment lost 2 bases, leaving 3 bases of the junction unmatched. This CDR3 is built from 15 residues.

The chain links TRBV12-3 or TRBV12-4 to TRBJ1-2, with a tentative D call TRBD1 (6 bases). V was cut by 6 bases and J by 2 bases, with 19 bases left in between. This CDR3 region has 16 residues. Here the CDR3 reads CASSPRGGHMNYGYTF. The CDR3 DNA reads as TGTGCCAGCAGCCCAAGGGGGGGACACATGAACTATGGCTACACCTTC.

The chain links TRBV6-2 or TRBV6-3 to TRBJ2-1; D gene uncertain. Per germline, CDR1 MNHEY and CDR2 SVGEGT. Trimming left V 6 bases short and J 10 bases short, with 13 bases between. This CDR3 spans 12 amino acids. This CDR3 reads CASSDTRAEQFF. For the CDR3, the DNA is TGTGCCAGCAGCGACACCCGGGCAGAGCAGTTCTTC.

This clonotype was seen more than once but under ten times. This chain uses TRBV5-1 with TRBJ2-2; no reliable D call. The V end was cut by 0 bases, the J end by 8 bases, with 14 bases between. Germline-derived CDR1 and CDR2 are SGHRS and YFSETQ. This CDR3 has 15 amino acids. The CDR3 DNA reads as TGCGCCAGCAGCTTGGAGTCAGTAAGAAGTGGGGAGCTGTTTTTT. This codes for CASSLESVRSGELFF.